This TCR beta chain is drawn from a study of Ad26.COV2.S vaccination and SARS-CoV-2 variants. General observations from the study: Post-vaccination breadth of spike-specific CD8+ and CD4+ T cell responses was reportedly substantial. Placebo recipients trailed vaccine recipients in spike-specific TCR breadth.

This CDR3 contains 13 residues. The germline gives CDR1 SQVTM, CDR2 ANQGSEA. J lost 2 bases, V lost 7 bases, and 3 bases had no gene match. The assay was immunoSEQ multiplex PCR, and TCRdb's table has in-frame clones only and misses some. The data show fewer than 150,000 clones, with approximately 90% seen just once and more than 4.5% held by the top ten. This clone was observed once. Antigen unknown. V usage is TRBV29-1 and J usage is TRBJ1-5, with TRBD1 matching over 9 bases. This sample comprised peripheral blood, obtained after recovery from COVID-19. The source is a human donor who had recovered from COVID-19. CDR3 in amino acids: CSARTGGNQPQHF. CDR3 coding DNA: TGCAGCGCCCGGACAGGGGGCAATCAGCCCCAGCATTTT.